The 5 T cell receptor beta chains listed next were all sequenced from one sample in a study of breast tumors, draining lymph nodes, adjacent tissues. The lymph nodes were axillary draining lymph nodes from breast cancer patients. MiXCR, run by TCRdb on the multiplex PCR reads, gives a single entry per CDR3 protein. The table lists roughly 130,000 distinct CDR3 sequences, less than 20% of them singletons. The material sequenced was axillary lymph node tissue. The source of these receptors is a female donor with breast cancer. Some clones in this sample may be carry-over from other donors' samples.

This clonotype has a count of ten or more. This chain connects TRBV5-4 to TRBJ1-2; 9 bases match TRBD1. This CDR3 is built from 15 residues. The germline gives CDR1 SGHNT, CDR2 YYREEE (reference sequence). Trimming at V came to 8 bases and at J to 5 bases, leaving 13 bases not matched to a gene. The CDR3 nucleotides read TGTGCCAGTCAAATAGGACAGGGGACGCAGTATGGCTACACCTTC. This codes for CASQIGQGTQYGYTF.

Many counts were recorded for this clonotype. V gene TRBV6-5 combines with J gene TRBJ2-7; 8 bases line up with TRBD2. Germline CDR1 reads MNHEY; CDR2 reads SVGAGI. The CDR3 totals 16 residues. V was pared by 7 bases and J by 2 bases, with 13 bases of the junction left unmatched. CDR3: CASTKNQGLAAYEQYF. The CDR3 region has the DNA TGTGCCAGCACCAAAAACCAAGGACTAGCAGCCTACGAGCAGTACTTC.

As to this clonotype: With a much larger clone just one base away, this may be a read error. J is TRBJ2-5 and V is TRBV4-1; D unresolved. CDR1 is MGHRA, CDR2 YSYEKL, per germline. The CDR3 has 15 amino acids. This CDR3 reads CAGSQDAGPQETQYF. The DNA of the CDR3 is TGCGCCGGCAGCCAAGATGCAGGACCACAAGAGACCCAGTACTTC.

This clonotype showed up many times. The rearrangement links TRBV11-2 to TRBJ1-2; D is possibly TRBD1 (5 bases). Germline V gives CDR1 SGHAT, CDR2 FQNNGV. Trimming took 2 bases from V and 3 from J, leaving 13 bases between them. The CDR3 has 15 residues. CDR3: CASSLRAGPDYGYTF. The DNA of the CDR3 is TGTGCCAGCAGCTTACGGGCAGGGCCTGACTATGGCTACACCTTC.

This clonotype has a count of ten or more. The J gene is TRBJ1-6, the V gene TRBV12-3 or TRBV12-4, with no clear D. CDR3 length: 17 amino acids. The V end was cut by 4 bases, the J end by 3 bases, with 16 bases between. Written as DNA, the CDR3 is TGTGCCAGCAGTTCCTCGGGGAGGGAACTCTATAATTCACCCCTCCACTTT. It yields the protein CASSSSGRELYNSPLHF.